This T cell receptor (beta chain) appears in the sequencing data of a study of blood T cell repertoires in COVID-19. Profiling relied on immunoSEQ multiplex PCR, and the TCRdb table lists in-frame clones only, not all of them. The sample yields tens of thousands of clones, roughly 79% seen once. The CDR3 is made up of 14 amino acids. V lost 1 base, J lost 5 bases, and 15 bases lay in between. Looked up from germline, CDR1 is GTSNPN and CDR2 is SVGIG (reference sequence). The receptor was isolated from a man of 80 years or more with COVID-19, enrolled during active disease. Sequencing was performed on peripheral blood. V and J are TRBV30 and TRBJ2-7; the D gene is possibly TRBD1 (5 bases). The CDR3 here is CAWSEGSPQHEQYF. CDR3 nucleotide sequence: TGTGCCTGGAGTGAGGGGTCCCCGCAACACGAGCAGTACTTC. Full variable domain (rest looked up from reference TRBV30 and TRBJ2-7): SQTIHQWPATLVQPVGSPLSLECTVEGTSNPNLYWYRQAAGRGLQLLFYSVGIGQISSEVPQNLSASRPQDRQFILSSKKLLLSDSGFYLCAWSEGSPQHEQYFGPGTRLTVT.